What follows is one T cell receptor (beta chain) and its context. What it binds is unknown. The J segment lost 2 bases and the V segment lost 8 bases, leaving 12 bases of the junction unmatched. Germline V gives CDR1 SGDLS, CDR2 YYNGEE. The CDR3 sequence is 16 residues long. This sample stems from a study of T cell responses to AZD1222 COVID-19 vaccine. Study findings and constraints: Only a handful of AZD1222 recipients, about six in all, had baseline seropositivity.

Produced via immunoSEQ multiplex PCR; TCRdb's table is partial and in-frame only. The data contain 99,000 or so clones, over 90% of them seen just once; the ten biggest clones take up approximately 4.7%. This TCR was sampled from an adult in good health. The specimen comprised peripheral blood, sampled on day 0 of AZD1222 vaccination. The chain combines TRBV9 with TRBJ2-3; TRBD2 agrees at 9 bases. CDR3 sequence: CASSAFGGRATDTQYF. In DNA form, the CDR3 reads TGTGCCAGTAGTGCATTCGGCGGGAGGGCCACAGATACGCAGTATTTT.